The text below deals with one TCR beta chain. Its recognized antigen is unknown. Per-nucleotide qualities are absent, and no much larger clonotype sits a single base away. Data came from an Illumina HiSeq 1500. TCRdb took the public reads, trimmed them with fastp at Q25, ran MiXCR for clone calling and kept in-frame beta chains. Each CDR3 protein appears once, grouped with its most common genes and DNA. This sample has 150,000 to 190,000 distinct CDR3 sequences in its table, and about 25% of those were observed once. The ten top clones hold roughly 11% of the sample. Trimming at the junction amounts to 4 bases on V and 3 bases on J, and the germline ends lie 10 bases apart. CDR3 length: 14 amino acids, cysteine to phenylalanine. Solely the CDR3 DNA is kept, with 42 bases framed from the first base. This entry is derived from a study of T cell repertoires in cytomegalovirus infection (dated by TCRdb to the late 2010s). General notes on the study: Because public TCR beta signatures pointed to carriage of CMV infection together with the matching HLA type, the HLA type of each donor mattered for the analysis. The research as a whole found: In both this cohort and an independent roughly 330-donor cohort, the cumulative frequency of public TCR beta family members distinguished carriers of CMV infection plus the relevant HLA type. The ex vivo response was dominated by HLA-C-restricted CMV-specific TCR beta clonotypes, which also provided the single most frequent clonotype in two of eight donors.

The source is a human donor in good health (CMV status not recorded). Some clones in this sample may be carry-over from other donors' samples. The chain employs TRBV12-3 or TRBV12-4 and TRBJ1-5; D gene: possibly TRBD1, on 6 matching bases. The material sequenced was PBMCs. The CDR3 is CASSSTGSNQPQHF. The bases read TGTGCCAGCAGTTCCACAGGGTCCAATCAGCCCCAGCATTTT.